The 11 T cell receptor beta chains below come from one sample, sequenced in a study of blood T cell repertoires in COVID-19 (TCRdb year 2020). Receptors were amplified or captured by the immunoSEQ multiplex PCR assay. Held by TCRdb, this immuneACCESS table contains in-frame sequences only and omits some clones. Under half of the omission traces to an unresolved V gene where checked; the cause of the rest is unknown. This sample gives 250,000 or so clones in total; over 80% of them show up just once. The ten biggest clones cover 2% to 3% of the sample. The sample taken for sequencing was PBMCs or T cells enriched from blood (not recorded which). These receptor sequences come from a woman aged 25-40 years with acute COVID-19.

This sequence joins TRBV7-2 and TRBJ2-2; TRBD1 matches 11 bases. The CDR3 has 15 amino acids. Looked up from germline, CDR1 is SGHTA and CDR2 is FQGNSA. The ends lost 5 bases at V and 5 bases at J; junction bases unmatched: 4. CDR3 sequence: CASSPGTGGTGELFF. CDR3 DNA sequence: TGTGCCAGCAGCCCCGGGACAGGGGGAACCGGGGAGCTGTTTTTT.

V is TRBV18 and J is TRBJ2-5; TRBD1 matches at 9 bases. The V gene end was trimmed by 4 bases and the J gene end by 1 base; junction bases not matched to a gene: 1. The germline V gene encodes CDR1 KGHSH and CDR2 LQKENI. CDR3 length: 14 residues. DNA for the CDR3: TGTGCCAGCTCACAACAGGGGGCCCAAGAGACCCAGTACTTC. This codes for CASSQQGAQETQYF. The entire variable domain, with the rest obtained from reference TRBV18 and TRBJ2-5, is as follows: NAGVMQNPRHLVRRRGQEARLRCSPMKGHSHVYWYRQLPEEGLKFMVYLQKENIIDESGMPKERFSAEFPKEGPSILRIQQVVRGDSAAYFCASSQQGAQETQYFGPGTRLLVL.

V and J are TRBV19 and TRBJ1-1; D perhaps matches TRBD1 (5 bases). Trimming pared 5 bases from V and 5 bases from J, leaving 21 bases between. This CDR3 contains 16 residues. CDR1 is LNHDA and CDR2 is SQIVND in the germline V gene (reference sequence). The CDR3 loop is CASSPSGWGGYTEAFF. DNA of the CDR3: TGTGCCAGTAGTCCCTCCGGATGGGGGGGATATACTGAAGCTTTCTTT.

The chain couples TRBV11-3 to TRBJ2-2; unclear D gene. V lost 5 bases and J lost 3, with 7 bases in between. CDR1 and CDR2 (germline): SGHNT, YENEEA. The CDR3 totals 13 residues. CDR3: CASSLDYTGELFF. As DNA, the CDR3 is TGTGCCAGCAGCCTTGACTACACCGGGGAGCTGTTTTTT.

This chain joins TRBV20-1 and TRBJ2-3, with a possible D match to TRBD1 (5 bases). The CDR3 contains 16 residues. Per germline, CDR1 DFQATT and CDR2 SNEGSKA (reference sequence). The V end lost 3 bases, the J end lost 1 base, and 17 bases lay between the germline ends. The CDR3 sequence: CSASMSTQTGTDTQYF. CDR3 coding DNA: TGCAGTGCTAGTATGTCGACCCAGACAGGCACAGATACGCAGTATTTT.

The rearrangement joins TRBV7-2 to TRBJ1-1, with D unresolved. The V and J ends lost 5 bases and 0 bases respectively, with 10 bases between them. There are 14 residues in the CDR3. Looked up from germline, CDR1 is SGHTA and CDR2 is FQGNSA. CDR3 sequence: CASSPRIMNTEAFF. CDR3 in DNA: TGTGCCAGCAGCCCGCGAATTATGAACACTGAAGCTTTCTTT. The full variable domain, with the rest looked up from reference TRBV7-2 and TRBJ1-1, is GAGVSQSPSNKVTEKGKDVELRCDPISGHTALYWYRQSLGQGLEFLIYFQGNSAPDKSGLPSDRFSAERTGGSVSTLTIQRTQQEDSAVYLCASSPRIMNTEAFFGQGTRLTVV.

This rearrangement joins TRBV19 to TRBJ2-5, with D tentatively TRBD1 (7 bases). This CDR3 is built from 15 residues. Trimming stripped 4 bases from V and 2 bases from J, with 14 bases between. Looked up from germline, CDR1 is LNHDA and CDR2 is SQIVND (reference sequence). Written as DNA, the CDR3 is TGTGCCAGTAGTACCACGGCGGGACAGCAAGAGACCCAGTACTTC. Its protein product is CASSTTAGQQETQYF.

The chain recombines TRBV18 with TRBJ1-1, with a tentative D call TRBD1 (6 bases). Germline loops: CDR1 KGHSH, CDR2 LQKENI. Deletions cut 1 base from V and 11 bases from J, with 11 bases between. The CDR3 runs 12 residues. DNA for the CDR3: TGTGCCAGCTCACCACGTACAGGGACGGCTTTCTTT. This encodes CASSPRTGTAFF.

The genes are TRBV5-1 and TRBJ2-3; D may be TRBD2 (6 bases). Germline V gives CDR1 SGHRS, CDR2 YFSETQ. Trimming took off 4 bases at V and 4 bases at J, with 13 bases between the two ends. This CDR3 region has 14 residues. The CDR3 DNA is TGCGCCAGCAGCCCCGGAGGGGTTTCAGATACGCAGTATTTT. It is translated as CASSPGGVSDTQYF.

The V and J genes are TRBV24-1 and TRBJ1-6, with D possibly TRBD1 on 6 matching bases. Germline CDR1 is KGHDR and CDR2 is SFDVKD. V lost 5 bases to trimming and J lost 7 bases, with 8 bases between them. The CDR3 is 13 residues long. CDR3 sequence: CATSGQENSPLHF. The CDR3 nucleotides read TGTGCCACCAGTGGACAGGAAAATTCACCCCTCCACTTT.

The chain recombines TRBV7-2 with TRBJ1-1; D is unresolved. The V gene lost 3 bases and the J gene lost 4 bases, with 15 bases spanning the gap. CDR3 length: 15 amino acids. Germline V CDR1 and CDR2: SGHTA, FQGNSA. The CDR3 DNA reads as TGTGCCAGCAGCTTTTTGAGGGCGAGAGGCACTGAAGCTTTCTTT. This translates into CASSFLRARGTEAFF.